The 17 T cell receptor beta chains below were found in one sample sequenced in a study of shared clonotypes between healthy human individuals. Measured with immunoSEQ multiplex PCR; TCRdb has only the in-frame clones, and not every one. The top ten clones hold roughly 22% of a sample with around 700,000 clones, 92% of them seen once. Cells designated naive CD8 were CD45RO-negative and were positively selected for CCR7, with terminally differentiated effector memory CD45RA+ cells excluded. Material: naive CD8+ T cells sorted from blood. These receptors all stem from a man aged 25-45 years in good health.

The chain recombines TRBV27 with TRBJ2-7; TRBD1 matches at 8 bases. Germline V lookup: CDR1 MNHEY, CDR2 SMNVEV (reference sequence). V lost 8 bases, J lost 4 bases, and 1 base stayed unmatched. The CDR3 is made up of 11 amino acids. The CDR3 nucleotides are TGTGCCAGCGGACAGGGTTACGAGCAGTACTTC. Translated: CASGQGYEQYF.

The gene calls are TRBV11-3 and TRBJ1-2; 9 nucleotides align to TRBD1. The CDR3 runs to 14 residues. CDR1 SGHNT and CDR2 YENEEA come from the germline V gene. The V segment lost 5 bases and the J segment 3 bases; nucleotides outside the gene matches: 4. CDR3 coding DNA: TGTGCCAGCAGCCCCCGGGACAGGGACTATGGCTACACCTTC. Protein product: CASSPRDRDYGYTF.

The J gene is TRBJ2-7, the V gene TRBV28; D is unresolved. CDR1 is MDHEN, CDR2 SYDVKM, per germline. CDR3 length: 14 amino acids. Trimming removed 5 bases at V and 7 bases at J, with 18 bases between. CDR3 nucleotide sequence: TGTGCCAGCAGTACCCTCGTAAGGGTCGAAGAGCAGTACTTC. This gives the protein CASSTLVRVEEQYF.

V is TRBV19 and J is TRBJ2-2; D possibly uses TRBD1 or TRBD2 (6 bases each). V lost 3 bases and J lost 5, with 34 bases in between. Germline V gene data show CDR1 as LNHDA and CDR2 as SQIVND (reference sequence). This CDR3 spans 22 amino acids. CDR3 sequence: CASSMDSSFLPPGGYVTGELFF. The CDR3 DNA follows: TGTGCCAGTAGTATGGACAGTTCCTTCCTACCCCCCGGAGGGTATGTAACCGGGGAGCTGTTTTTT.

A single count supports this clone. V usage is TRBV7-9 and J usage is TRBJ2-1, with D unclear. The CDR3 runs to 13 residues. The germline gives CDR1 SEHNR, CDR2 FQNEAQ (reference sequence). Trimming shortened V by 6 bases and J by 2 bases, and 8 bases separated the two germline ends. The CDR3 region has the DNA TGTGCCAGCAGAAGGGTAACCTACAATGAGCAGTTCTTC. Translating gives CASRRVTYNEQFF.

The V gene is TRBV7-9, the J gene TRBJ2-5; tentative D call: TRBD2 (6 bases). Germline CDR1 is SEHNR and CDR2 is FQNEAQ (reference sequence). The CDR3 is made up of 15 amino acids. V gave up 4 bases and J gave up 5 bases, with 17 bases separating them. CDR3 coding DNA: TGTGCCAGCAGCTCTTTAGGAGGGGCCATCGAGACCCAGTACTTC. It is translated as CASSSLGGAIETQYF.

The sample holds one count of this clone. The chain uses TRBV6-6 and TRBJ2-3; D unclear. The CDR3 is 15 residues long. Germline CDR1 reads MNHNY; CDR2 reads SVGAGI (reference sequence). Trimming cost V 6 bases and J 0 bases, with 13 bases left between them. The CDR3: CASSPTHLSTDTQYF. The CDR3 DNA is TGTGCCAGCAGCCCCACTCACCTAAGCACAGATACGCAGTATTTT.

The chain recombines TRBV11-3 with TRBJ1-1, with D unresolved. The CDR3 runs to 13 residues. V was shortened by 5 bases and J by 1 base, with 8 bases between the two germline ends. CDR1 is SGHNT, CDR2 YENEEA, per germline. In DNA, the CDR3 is TGTGCCAGCAGCGCAGGACCGAACACTGAAGCTTTCTTT. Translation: CASSAGPNTEAFF. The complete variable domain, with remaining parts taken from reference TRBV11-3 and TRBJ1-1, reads EAGVVQSPRYKIIEKKQPVAFWCNPISGHNTLYWYLQNLGQGPELLIRYENEEAVDDSQLPKDRFSAERLKGVDSTLKIQPAELGDSAVYLCASSAGPNTEAFFGQGTRLTVV.

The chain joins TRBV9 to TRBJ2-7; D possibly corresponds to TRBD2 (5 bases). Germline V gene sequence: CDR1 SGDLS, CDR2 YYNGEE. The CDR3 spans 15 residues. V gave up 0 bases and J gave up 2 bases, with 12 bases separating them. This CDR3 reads CASSVDSGSPYEQYF. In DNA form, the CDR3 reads TGTGCCAGCAGCGTAGACAGCGGTAGTCCCTACGAGCAGTACTTC.

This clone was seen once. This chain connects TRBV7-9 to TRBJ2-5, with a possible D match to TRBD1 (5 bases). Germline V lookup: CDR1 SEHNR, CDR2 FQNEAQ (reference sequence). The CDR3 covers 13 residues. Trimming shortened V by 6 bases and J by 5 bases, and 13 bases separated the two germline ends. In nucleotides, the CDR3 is TGTGCCAGCAGTAGAAGGGGCCTTGAGACCCAGTACTTC. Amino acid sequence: CASSRRGLETQYF.

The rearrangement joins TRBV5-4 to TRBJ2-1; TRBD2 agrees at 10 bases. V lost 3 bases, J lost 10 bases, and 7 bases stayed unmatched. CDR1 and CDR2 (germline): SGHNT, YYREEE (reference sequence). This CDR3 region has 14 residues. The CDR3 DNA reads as TGTGCCAGCAGCTCTCTAGCGGGAGCGCACGAGCAGTTCTTC. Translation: CASSSLAGAHEQFF.

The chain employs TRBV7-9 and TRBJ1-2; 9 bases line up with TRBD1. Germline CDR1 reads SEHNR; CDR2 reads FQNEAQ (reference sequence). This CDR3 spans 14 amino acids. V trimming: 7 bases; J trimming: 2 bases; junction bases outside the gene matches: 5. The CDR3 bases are TGTGCCAGCACTAAAGGGACAGGGAACTATGGCTACACCTTC. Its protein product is CASTKGTGNYGYTF. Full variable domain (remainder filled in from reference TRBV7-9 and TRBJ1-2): DTGVSQNPRHKITKRGQNVTFRCDPISEHNRLYWYRQTLGQGPEFLTYFQNEAQLEKSRLLSDRFSAERPKGSFSTLEIQRTEQGDSAMYLCASTKGTGNYGYTFGSGTRLTVV.

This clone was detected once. The DNA of the CDR3 is TGTGCCAGTTCTAGCGACAGCTCCTACGAGCAGTACTTC. As protein: CASSSDSSYEQYF. The J gene is TRBJ2-7, the V gene TRBV6-1; a weak D match, TRBD2 (6 bases). The CDR3 is 13 residues long. Germline lookup yields CDR1 MNHNS and CDR2 SASEGT. The germline V and J ends were trimmed by 9 bases and 0 bases, with 12 bases remaining between them.

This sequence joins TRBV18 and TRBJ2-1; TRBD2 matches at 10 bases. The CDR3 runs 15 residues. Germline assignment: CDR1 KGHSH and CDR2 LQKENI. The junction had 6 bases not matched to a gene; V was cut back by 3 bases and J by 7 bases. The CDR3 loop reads CASSPSSGSSNEQFF. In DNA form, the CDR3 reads TGTGCCAGCTCACCGTCTAGCGGGAGTTCAAATGAGCAGTTCTTC.

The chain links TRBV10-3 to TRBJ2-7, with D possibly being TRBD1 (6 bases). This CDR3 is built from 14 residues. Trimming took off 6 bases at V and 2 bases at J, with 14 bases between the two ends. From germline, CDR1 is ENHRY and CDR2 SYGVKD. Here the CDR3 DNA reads TGTGCCATCAGACGGGACACCCTAACCTACGAGCAGTACTTC. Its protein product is CAIRRDTLTYEQYF.

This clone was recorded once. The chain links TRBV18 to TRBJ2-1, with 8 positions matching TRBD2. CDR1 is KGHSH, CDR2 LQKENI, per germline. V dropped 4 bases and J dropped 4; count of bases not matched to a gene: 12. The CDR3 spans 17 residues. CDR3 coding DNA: TGTGCCAGCTCACTTCGAAGCGGGAGTGGGCCTTACAATGAGCAGTTCTTC. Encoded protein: CASSLRSGSGPYNEQFF.

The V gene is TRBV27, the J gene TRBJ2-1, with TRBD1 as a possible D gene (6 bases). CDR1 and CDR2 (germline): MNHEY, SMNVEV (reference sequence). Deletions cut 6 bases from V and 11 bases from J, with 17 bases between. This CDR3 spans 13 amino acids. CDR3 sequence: CASSLQGTLKQFF. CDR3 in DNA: TGTGCCAGCAGCCTACAGGGCACGCTGAAGCAGTTCTTC.